Sequencing of this TCR beta chain was carried out in a study of T cells in Graves' hyperthyroidism and ophthalmopathy. Germline CDR1 reads SGHAT; CDR2 reads FQNNGV. Trimming shortened V by 2 bases and J by 1 base, and 11 bases separated the two germline ends. The CDR3 loop spans 16 amino acids. There were TCR beta CDR3 regions amplified from RNA transcripts. The study used the HTBI primer set for a first-round RT-PCR of the TCR CDR3. Each CDR3 protein gets one entry after TCRdb re-called the multiplex PCR reads with MiXCR. The repertoire includes under 400,000 distinct CDR3 sequences, roughly 20% of them detected once, and around a sixth sits in the top ten. Ten or more counts support this clonotype.

The sample comprised blood. This chain joins TRBV11-2 and TRBJ2-2; D may be TRBD1 (5 bases). This receptor was identified in a middle-aged woman with Graves' ophthalmopathy. This CDR3 reads CASSLFQGLNTGELFF. CDR3 bases: TGTGCCAGCAGCTTATTCCAGGGATTGAACACCGGGGAGCTGTTTTTT.